One and the same sample provided the 32 T cell receptor beta chains below, sequenced in a study of shared clonotypes between healthy human individuals. CD45RO-negative cells were positively selected for CCR7, leaving out terminally differentiated effector memory CD45RA+ cells. Data came from immunoSEQ multiplex PCR; TCRdb stores just in-frame clones and leaves some out. The repertoire consists of fewer than 700,000 clones, with around 95% occurring once and the leading ten covering around 0.12%. The sequencing sample was made of naive CD8+ T cells sorted from blood. These receptors all come from a woman aged 25 to 39 in good health.

In DNA, the CDR3 is TGTGCCAGCAGCTGGGGGGACGAGCAGTACTTC. The encoded protein is CASSWGDEQYF. This chain joins TRBV5-4 and TRBJ2-7; possible D gene TRBD2, 6 bases. Trimming pared 3 bases from V and 5 bases from J, leaving 6 bases between. The V gene's germline CDR1 is SGHNT and CDR2 YYREEE (reference sequence). CDR3 length: 11 residues.

This chain links TRBV6-5 with TRBJ1-1; TRBD1 is a possible D gene (5 bases). The germline V gene encodes CDR1 MNHEY and CDR2 SVGAGI. This CDR3 is built from 14 residues. Trimming shortened V by 2 bases and J by 5 bases, and 12 bases separated the two germline ends. CDR3: CASSYGGDSTEAFF. CDR3 DNA sequence: TGTGCCAGCAGTTACGGGGGGGATTCGACTGAAGCTTTCTTT.

This chain's CDR3 is CASSLTRVEELFF. CDR3 sequence (DNA): TGTGCCAGCAGCTTAACTAGGGTTGAGGAGCTGTTTTTT. V and J are TRBV11-2 and TRBJ2-2; the D gene is possibly TRBD2 (5 bases). Deletions cut 2 bases from V and 10 bases from J, with 11 bases between. The CDR3 has 13 amino acids. Germline values: CDR1 SGHAT, CDR2 FQNNGV. Variable domain in full (rest from reference TRBV11-2 and TRBJ2-2): EAGVAQSPRYKIIEKRQSVAFWCNPISGHATLYWYQQILGQGPKLLIQFQNNGVVDDSQLPKDRFSAERLKGVDSTLKIQPAKLEDSAVYLCASSLTRVEELFFGEGSRLTVL.

V is TRBV6-1 and J is TRBJ2-7, with 13 bases matching TRBD2. The CDR3 is 14 amino acids. The germline gives CDR1 MNHNS, CDR2 SASEGT. The V and J ends lost 6 bases and 6 bases, in that order; junction bases with no gene match: 5. The CDR3 bases are TGTGCCAGCAGGCGACTAGCGGGAGGACTCGAGCAGTACTTC. Translated: CASRRLAGGLEQYF.

This chain links TRBV7-8 with TRBJ2-3; 12 bases are a match to TRBD1. CDR3 length equals 16 residues. The V and J ends lost 7 bases and 4 bases, in that order; junction bases with no gene match: 9. CDR1 SGHVS and CDR2 FQNEAQ come from the germline V gene. The CDR3 protein is CASTGYGTGGPDTQYF. The CDR3, as DNA: TGTGCCAGCACCGGATACGGGACAGGGGGCCCAGATACGCAGTATTTT.

CDR3 sequence reads: CAISDRTRTNTGELFF. The CDR3 coding sequence is TGTGCCATCAGTGATAGGACTAGAACGAACACCGGGGAGCTGTTTTTT. The chain couples TRBV10-3 to TRBJ2-2; 7 nucleotides align to TRBD2. Trimming cost V 3 bases and J 0 bases; bases outside gene matches: 4. In germline, CDR1 is ENHRY, CDR2 SYGVKD. The CDR3 is 16 residues long.

The chain links TRBV2 to TRBJ1-5; a weak D match, TRBD1 (6 bases). This CDR3 has 13 amino acids. V was pared by 5 bases and J by 4 bases, with 9 bases between. The V gene's germline CDR1 is SNHLY and CDR2 FYNNEI. CDR3 coding DNA: TGTGCCAGCAGTCCAGGGGAAAATCAGCCCCAGCATTTT. Translated: CASSPGENQPQHF.

The CDR3 region has the DNA TGTGCCAGCAGTAGACAGGGGGAGGGCACAGATACGCAGTATTTT. Its translation: CASSRQGEGTDTQYF. This chain links TRBV2 with TRBJ2-3; 9 nucleotides match TRBD1. This CDR3 has 15 residues. The germline V gene has CDR1 SNHLY and CDR2 FYNNEI. J gave up 1 base and V 5 bases, and 4 bases lay outside the gene matches.

CDR3 coding DNA: TGTGCCAGCAGCTTGGCAGTGGAAGCGCCGCGGTACTTC. This sequence encodes CASSLAVEAPRYF. V gene TRBV4-2 combines with J gene TRBJ2-7; D unclear. CDR1 LGHNA and CDR2 YNFKEQ come from the germline V gene. Trimming cost V 5 bases and J 12 bases, with 20 bases left between them. The CDR3 is 13 residues long.

V gene TRBV9 combines with J gene TRBJ2-2; no clear D. This CDR3 is built from 15 residues. Germline assignment: CDR1 SGDLS and CDR2 YYNGEE. The germline V and J ends were trimmed by 3 bases and 2 bases, with 11 bases remaining between them. CDR3 DNA sequence: TGTGCCAGCAGCGGGTCGGGCGGAAACACCGGGGAGCTGTTTTTT. Translating gives CASSGSGGNTGELFF.

This sequence joins TRBV7-8 and TRBJ2-1; 14 bases match TRBD2. This CDR3 has 19 amino acids. V lost 4 bases to trimming and J lost 4 bases; unmatched junction nucleotides: 12. Germline CDR1 SGHVS, CDR2 FQNEAQ. This CDR3 reads CASSYTLGTSGGMYNEQFF. CDR3 nucleotide sequence: TGTGCCAGCAGCTACACCCTAGGGACTAGCGGGGGAATGTACAATGAGCAGTTCTTC.

V gene TRBV4-2 combines with J gene TRBJ2-3, with 10 bases matching TRBD2. Losses at the gene ends were 1 base for V and 2 bases for J; bases not matched to a gene: 9. Per the germline V gene, CDR1 is LGHNA and CDR2 is YNFKEQ. This CDR3 is 18 amino acids long. CDR3: CASSQVGLAGEDTDTQYF. The CDR3 DNA follows: TGTGCCAGCAGCCAAGTCGGGCTAGCGGGAGAGGACACAGATACGCAGTATTTT.

The V and J genes are TRBV6-4 and TRBJ2-7, with 7 nucleotides matching TRBD1. The CDR3 length is 14 residues. V shed 9 bases, J shed 2 bases, and the junction held 10 bases outside the gene matches. Germline lookup yields CDR1 MRHNA and CDR2 SNTAGT. The CDR3 is CARNTGTATYEQYF. The CDR3 DNA is TGTGCCAGAAATACAGGGACAGCGACCTACGAGCAGTACTTC.

This chain connects TRBV28 to TRBJ1-4, with D possibly TRBD1 on 5 matching bases. Germline assignment: CDR1 MDHEN and CDR2 SYDVKM. CDR3 size: 14 residues. Trimming cost V 2 bases and J 7 bases, with 11 bases left between them. The CDR3 sequence is CASSLGGAGEKLFF. The CDR3 coding sequence is TGTGCCAGCAGTTTAGGAGGGGCGGGTGAAAAACTGTTTTTT.

This chain links TRBV7-8 with TRBJ2-2; 8 bases are shared with TRBD2. The ends lost 1 base at V and 3 bases at J; junction bases unmatched: 7. The length of the CDR3 is 17 residues. Germline V gene sequence: CDR1 SGHVS, CDR2 FQNEAQ. CDR3 sequence reads: CASSLVHASGYTGELFF. CDR3 nucleotides: TGTGCCAGCAGCTTAGTCCATGCTAGCGGGTACACCGGGGAGCTGTTTTTT.

A remark on this clone: One end of the junction fails to match germline, which may point to a read error. The chain recombines TRBV6-8 with TRBJ1-2; D not certain. This CDR3 is built from 14 residues. Germline V gives CDR1 MNHGY, CDR2 SAAAGT. The CDR3 nucleotides read TGTGCCAGCAATTACTCGAAATCGGGGTATGGCTACACCTTC. Amino acid sequence: CASNYSKSGYGYTF.

The chain employs TRBV9 and TRBJ2-7; no reliable D call. This CDR3 has 14 residues. Looked up from germline, CDR1 is SGDLS and CDR2 is YYNGEE. Trimming stripped 4 bases from V and 2 bases from J, with 13 bases between. CDR3 region: CASSPTDRAYEQYF. The CDR3 nucleotides are TGTGCCAGCAGCCCGACCGATAGGGCCTACGAGCAGTACTTC.

This clone occurred once. V is TRBV2 and J is TRBJ2-6; possible D gene TRBD2, 5 bases. CDR1 SNHLY and CDR2 FYNNEI come from the germline V gene. Deletions cut 4 bases from V and 3 bases from J, with 7 bases between. This CDR3 has 14 amino acids. CDR3 region: CASSAGLGANVLTF. Written as DNA, the CDR3 is TGTGCCAGCAGTGCCGGACTTGGGGCCAACGTCCTGACTTTC.

This clone was recorded only once. V gene TRBV6-6 combines with J gene TRBJ2-5; perhaps TRBD2 as D (6 bases). The CDR3 sequence is 16 residues long. V dropped 2 bases and J dropped 4 bases, with 17 bases sitting between them. CDR1 and CDR2 (germline): MNHNY, SVGAGI (reference sequence). CDR3 nucleotide sequence: TGTGCCAGCAGTTACAGATCGGGTGAGGGAGGAGAGACCCAGTACTTC. Encoded protein: CASSYRSGEGGETQYF.

This clone was picked up one time. The gene calls are TRBV9 and TRBJ2-3; TRBD1 matches at 9 bases. Trimming cost V 3 bases and J 1 base; bases outside gene matches: 3. The CDR3 loop spans 15 amino acids. Germline V lookup: CDR1 SGDLS, CDR2 YYNGEE. CDR3 protein: CASSEGQGGTDTQYF. CDR3 DNA sequence: TGTGCCAGCAGCGAGGGACAGGGAGGCACAGATACGCAGTATTTT.

The gene calls are TRBV9 and TRBJ2-1; 7 positions match TRBD2. Germline V gives CDR1 SGDLS, CDR2 YYNGEE. V lost 5 bases and J lost 1; bases outside the gene matches: 9. The CDR3 runs to 16 residues. CDR3 nucleotides: TGTGCCAGCAGTATGCGGGAGTATGGGTCCTACAATGAGCAGTTCTTC. It codes for CASSMREYGSYNEQFF.

This chain connects TRBV5-4 to TRBJ2-7; the D is unclear. Trimming pared 0 bases from V and 0 bases from J, leaving 13 bases between. CDR1 and CDR2 (germline): SGHNT, YYREEE (reference sequence). This CDR3 has 16 residues. CDR3 DNA sequence: TGTGCCAGCAGCTTGGAGCTTGCACCGAGCTCCTACGAGCAGTACTTC. As protein: CASSLELAPSSYEQYF.

The V gene is TRBV30, the J gene TRBJ2-5, with D possibly TRBD1 on 5 matching bases. The assigned J gene may be wrong: the sequence end matches TRBJ2-7 better. The CDR3 totals 16 residues. Looked up from germline, CDR1 is GTSNPN and CDR2 is SVGIG (reference sequence). CDR3 protein: CAWSSAGHLSIYEQYF. CDR3 bases: TGTGCCTGGAGTTCCGCTGGACACCTCTCGATCTACGAGCAGTACTTC.

The chain's CDR3 is CASSQGRGTYNEQFF. The CDR3 nucleotides read TGCGCCAGCAGCCAAGGGAGGGGCACCTACAATGAGCAGTTCTTC. The genes are TRBV5-1 and TRBJ2-1; TRBD2 agrees at 7 bases. CDR1 is SGHRS, CDR2 YFSETQ, per germline. The V and J ends lost 4 bases and 2 bases, in that order; junction bases with no gene match: 6. CDR3 length: 15 amino acids. The variable domain in full, completed from reference TRBV5-1 and TRBJ2-1, reads KAGVTQTPRYLIKTRGQQVTLSCSPISGHRSVSWYQQTPGQGLQFLFEYFSETQRNKGNFPGRFSGRQFSNSRSEMNVSTLELGDSALYLCASSQGRGTYNEQFFGPGTRLTVL.

This clone was seen once. The genes are TRBV15 and TRBJ2-7; TRBD1 is a possible D gene (6 bases). The CDR3 loop spans 13 amino acids. V was pared by 4 bases and J by 5 bases, with 12 bases between. Germline V gene lookup returns CDR1 LNHNV and CDR2 YYDKDF (reference sequence). The CDR3 sequence is CATSIEGGNEQYF. CDR3 nucleotide sequence: TGTGCCACCAGCATTGAAGGGGGAAACGAGCAGTACTTC. The full variable domain, its missing parts supplied by reference TRBV15 and TRBJ2-7, is DAMVIQNPRYQVTQFGKPVTLSCSQTLNHNVMYWYQQKSSQAPKLLFHYYDKDFNNEADTPDNFQSRRPNTSFCFLDIRSPGLGDTAMYLCATSIEGGNEQYFGPGTRLTVT.

The chain joins TRBV5-6 to TRBJ1-1, with D uncertain. The V gene's germline CDR1 is SGHDT and CDR2 YYEEEE. Trimming shortened V by 3 bases and J by 0 bases, and 12 bases separated the two germline ends. The CDR3 is made up of 15 amino acids. The CDR3 DNA reads as TGTGCCAGCAGCTGGTCAGAATTGGTGAACACTGAAGCTTTCTTT. This codes for CASSWSELVNTEAFF.

J is TRBJ2-7 and V is TRBV5-1; TRBD1 aligns across 11 bases. The germline V gene encodes CDR1 SGHRS and CDR2 YFSETQ. With V trimmed by 7 bases and J by 5 bases, 2 bases remained unmatched. The CDR3 spans 12 residues. CDR3 residues: CASRDRGNEQYF. Here the CDR3 DNA reads TGCGCCAGCCGGGACAGGGGGAACGAGCAGTACTTC.

The chain couples TRBV2 to TRBJ2-3; D is unclear. The CDR3 runs to 12 residues. V dropped 8 bases and J dropped 8 bases, with 14 bases sitting between them. The germline CDR1 and CDR2 sequences are SNHLY and FYNNEI. The CDR3 loop reads CASSPGPPTQYF. The CDR3 DNA is TGTGCCAGCTCCCCGGGCCCCCCTACGCAGTATTTT. The full variable domain, with the rest looked up from reference TRBV2 and TRBJ2-3, is EPEVTQTPSHQVTQMGQEVILRCVPISNHLYFYWYRQILGQKVEFLVSFYNNEISEKSEIFDDQFSVERPDGSNFTLKIRSTKLEDSAMYFCASSPGPPTQYFGPGTRLTVL.

This clone was observed once. This chain connects TRBV5-6 to TRBJ2-1; no clear D. Looked up from germline, CDR1 is SGHDT and CDR2 is YYEEEE. The ends were cut back, 0 bases at V and 7 bases at J, with 11 bases in the middle. The CDR3 is 14 residues long. The CDR3 is CASSLGLAANEQFF. CDR3 coding DNA: TGTGCCAGCAGCTTGGGTCTGGCCGCGAATGAGCAGTTCTTC.

J is TRBJ1-2 and V is TRBV10-2; 9 bases map to TRBD1. Germline V CDR1 and CDR2: WSHSY, SAAADI. The CDR3 contains 20 residues. The ends lost 8 bases at V and 7 bases at J; junction bases unmatched: 29. The CDR3 DNA follows: TGCGCCAGCGGAGGAGGATCGCCGGGACAGGGATTTGGTTTGTTGGGTGGCTACACCTTC. Its translation: CASGGGSPGQGFGLLGGYTF.

The V and J genes are TRBV6-1 and TRBJ2-7, with TRBD1 as a possible D gene (6 bases). CDR1 and CDR2 (germline): MNHNS, SASEGT. The CDR3 contains 12 residues. The ends were cut back, 6 bases at V and 3 bases at J, with 9 bases in the middle. The chain's CDR3 is CASRRGSYEQYF. The CDR3 region has the DNA TGTGCCAGCAGGAGGGGGAGCTACGAGCAGTACTTC.

The V gene is TRBV28, the J gene TRBJ1-2, with D perhaps TRBD1 (5 bases). The CDR3 sequence is 12 residues long. Trimming removed 10 bases at V and 8 bases at J, with 17 bases between. Germline values: CDR1 MDHEN, CDR2 SYDVKM. The DNA for the CDR3 is TGTGCCACTTGGGGCCCTCTGGGGGGCTACACCTTC. It translates to CATWGPLGGYTF.